Sequencing of this T cell receptor (beta chain) was carried out in a study of T cells in Graves' hyperthyroidism and ophthalmopathy. RNA transcripts yielded amplified TCR beta CDR3 regions. In the first-round RT-PCR of the TCR CDR3, the HTBI primer set was used. TCRdb reprocessed the multiplex PCR reads via MiXCR and lists one record per CDR3 protein. In the table there are around 600,000 distinct CDR3 sequences, roughly 15% of which are singletons. Trimming took off 8 bases at V and 2 bases at J, with 17 bases between the two ends. Germline loops: CDR1 MNHNS, CDR2 SASEGT. The CDR3 runs 15 residues. A Clinical Activity Score of at least 3, a NOSPECS grade of at least 4 and a duration under 3 months were recorded in the ophthalmopathy patients. Together with thyroid ultrasound, orbital computed tomography, serum thyroxine and TRAb, clinical symptoms were used for diagnoses. Many counts were recorded for this clonotype.

The origin of this receptor is a woman aged 40 to 50 with Graves' ophthalmopathy. The chain carries TRBV6-1 and TRBJ2-3, with D perhaps assigned TRBD1 or TRBD2 (5 bases each). Sequenced: blood. This CDR3 reads CASSRDLKNTDTQYF. CDR3 DNA: TGTGCCAGCTCCCGGGACCTCAAAAACACAGATACGCAGTATTTT.